The 3 T cell receptor beta chains presented below share a single source sample, sequenced in a study of T-cell memory formation after mild COVID-19. TCRdb redid the calling of the 5' RACE reads with MiXCR, one entry per CDR3 protein. The table records about 350,000 distinct CDR3 sequences, roughly an eighth of them present only once. The material sequenced was PBMCs or a T cell subset sorted from them (not recorded which). These receptor sequences come from a man between 18 and 35 years old who had mild COVID-19 (a few samples of this study predate the infection). Cell type and time point are not known.

This clonotype was detected many times. V gene TRBV4-1 combines with J gene TRBJ2-5, with D possibly TRBD2 on 5 matching bases. CDR1 and CDR2 (germline): MGHRA, YSYEKL. V was clipped by 5 bases and J by 5 bases, with 15 bases between them. The CDR3 has 14 amino acids. Here the CDR3 DNA reads TGCGCCAGCAGCAGAGGGCCTCTCGAGGAGACCCAGTACTTC. Translating gives CASSRGPLEETQYF.

V is TRBV28 and J is TRBJ2-1; 8 bases match TRBD1. J gave up 7 bases and V 6 bases, and 17 bases lay outside the gene matches. There are 17 residues in the CDR3. Germline values: CDR1 MDHEN, CDR2 SYDVKM. This chain's CDR3 is CASSPVVGQGALNEQFF. The CDR3 DNA follows: TGTGCCAGCAGCCCAGTGGTGGGTCAGGGGGCTCTGAATGAGCAGTTCTTC.

The chain uses TRBV10-2 and TRBJ1-1; the D is unclear. CDR1 is WSHSY, CDR2 SAAADI, per germline. V was cut by 6 bases and J by 7 bases, with 15 bases left in between. The CDR3 covers 13 residues. CDR3 in DNA: TGCGCCAGCAGGGGCGGGCGCATCGATGAAGCTTTCTTT. Encoded protein: CASRGGRIDEAFF.